The present entry profiles one T cell receptor beta chain with its context. Its cognate antigen is unknown. The data stem from a study of cytomegalovirus exposure and HLA in healthy donors. Points from the study as a whole: Most TCR sequences showed up rarely, but some public TCRs showed up in many donors. Later, an analysis found that TCR clusters from the first cohort tended to co-occur in the roughly 110 validation repertoires.

The repertoire was sequenced with immunoSEQ multiplex PCR; TCRdb's copy has only in-frame clones and lacks some. The profile shows some 150,000 clones, over 80% of them singletons. Trimming took 0 bases from V and 8 from J; bases not matched to a gene: 4. Germline V CDR1 and CDR2: SGDLS, YYNGEE. CDR3 size: 14 residues. The origin of this receptor is a man aged 18 to 29 in good health and CMV-seropositive. Sequencing used PBMCs. The chain joins TRBV9 to TRBJ2-1, with TRBD2 matching over 8 bases. DNA of the CDR3: TGTGCCAGCAGCGTAGGGACTAGCAGCGATGAGCAGTTCTTC. Amino acid sequence: CASSVGTSSDEQFF.